Detailed here is one T cell receptor (beta chain). Antigen: not known. This record belongs to a study of T cell repertoires in cytomegalovirus infection. Study-level background: The public TCR beta signatures pointed to both CMV infection and matching HLA type.

The V and J ends lost 6 bases and 8 bases respectively, with 22 bases between them. This CDR3 contains 15 residues. TCRdb re-analysed the reads in MiXCR, keeping a single row per CDR3 protein. The sample records approximately 400,000 distinct CDR3 sequences, roughly 31% being singletons. General observations from the study: Ex vivo, HLA-C-restricted CMV-specific TCR beta clonotypes prevailed over the rest of the response. Carriers of CMV and the relevant HLA type were discriminated by public TCR beta frequency.

The TCR sequence derives from a human donor in good health (CMV status not recorded). Some clones in this sample may be carry-over from other donors' samples. The V gene is TRBV12-3 or TRBV12-4, the J gene TRBJ1-2, with D possibly TRBD1 on 6 matching bases. Sequenced input: PBMCs. The CDR3 nucleotides are TGTGCCAGCAGCCGCTCGGGACAAGGGATTCAGGGCTACACCTTC. It yields the protein CASSRSGQGIQGYTF.